These T cell receptor beta chains were read from a single sample in a study of post-analysis software for immune sequencing data. TCRdb reanalysed the PCR reads using MiXCR and keeps one entry per CDR3 protein. The sample carries around 710,000 distinct CDR3 sequences, 46% recorded once. Material for sequencing was blood. The receptors shown here come from a girl between 5 and 17 years old with multiple sclerosis. CDR3s include the opening cysteine and the closing phenylalanine or tryptophan. A D gene is named only where the DNA matches it firmly. Not all rows give a size; the values are once, few, many and, for expanded clones, a class.

>-|TRBJ2-1|TRBD2|17|TRBV5-5
TGTGCCAGCAGCTTGGCCGCTAGCGGGAGAGACGACAATGAGCAGTTCTTC
CASSLAASGRDDNEQFF
>few|TRBJ1-2|TRBD1|14|TRBV6-6
TGTGCCAGCAGCGCCCGGGACAGGGTCTATGGCTACACCTTC
CASSARDRVYGYTF
>-|TRBJ2-5|-|14|TRBV27
TGTGCCAGCAGGGAGGGGACAGCTGGTATGCAGCAGTACTTC
CASREGTAGMQQYF
>-|TRBJ2-4|-|15|TRBV5-1
TGCGCCAGCAGCTTGGTGGAGGGAGCCAAAAACATTCAGTACTTC
CASSLVEGAKNIQYF
>few|TRBJ2-7|-|12|TRBV19
TGTGCCAGTAGTATGAACGACTACGAGCAGTACTTC
CASSMNDYEQYF
>-|TRBJ1-4|-|16|TRBV7-9
TGTGCCAGCAGCGAGATCCGGGGGGCAACTAATGAAAAACTGTTTTTT
CASSEIRGATNEKLFF
>-|TRBJ2-7|-|14|TRBV6-2/TRBV6-3
TGTGCCAGCAGTTACTCGATCGGGTTCTACGAGCAGTACTTC
CASSYSIGFYEQYF
>few|TRBJ1-4|-|14|TRBV7-2
TGTGCCAGCAGCCCCCATGCAGGGCCAGAAAAACTGTTTTTT
CASSPHAGPEKLFF
>few|TRBJ1-2|TRBD1|15|TRBV20-1
TGCAGTGCTAGAGATTTCAGGACAGGGGAGGATGGCTACACCTTC
CSARDFRTGEDGYTF
>few|TRBJ2-5|-|13|TRBV7-9
TGTGCCAGCAGCTCACCGAAACAAGAGACCCAGTACTTC
CASSSPKQETQYF
>many|TRBJ2-7|TRBD2|15|TRBV28
TGCGCCAGCCGCCCGGGACTAGCGGGCTCCTACGAGCAGTACTTC
CASRPGLAGSYEQYF
>-|TRBJ2-2|-|16|TRBV4-2
TGTGCCAGCGGCCGAACCCCTAGCGAAGGAATCGGGGAGCTGTTTTTT
CASGRTPSEGIGELFF
>-|TRBJ1-2|-|15|TRBV7-6
TGTGCCAGCAGCTTAGAGCCGGGAGCTAACTATGGCTACACCTTC
CASSLEPGANYGYTF
>once|TRBJ2-7|-|14|TRBV19
TGTGCCAGTAGTATTGAGGGAGTAATCTACGAGCAGTACTTC
CASSIEGVIYEQYF
>-|TRBJ2-5|TRBD2|16|TRBV15
TGTGCCACTTCGTCGGATGGCGGGAGGCTCCAAGAGACCCAGTACTTC
CATSSDGGRLQETQYF
>few|TRBJ1-4|-|12|TRBV29-1
TGCAGCGTTTCCACAGTTAATGAAAAACTGTTTTTT
CSVSTVNEKLFF
>many|TRBJ2-3|TRBD2|16|TRBV6-4
TGTGCCAGCAGTGACTCCGCGGGAGGGCCCACAGATACGCAGTATTTT
CASSDSAGGPTDTQYF
>-|TRBJ1-1|-|13|TRBV20-1
TGCAGTGCGGCCCGGGACCCCTACACTGAAGCTTTCTTT
CSAARDPYTEAFF
>few|TRBJ2-5|TRBD2|16|TRBV6-1
TGTGCCAGCAGTGAGAGTCGGACTAGCGGGACAGAGACCCAGTACTTC
CASSESRTSGTETQYF
>-|TRBJ2-1|-|17|TRBV5-1
TGCGCCAGCAGCTTGCAACCCCTCGGGAGTGTAGGCAATGAGCAGTTCTTC
CASSLQPLGSVGNEQFF
>-|TRBJ2-7|TRBD1|16|TRBV28
TGTGCCAGCCTCGGGACAGGGGGCAAAAAAACCTACGAGCAGTACTTC
CASLGTGGKKTYEQYF
>-|TRBJ2-3|TRBD2|16|TRBV7-2
TGTGCCAGCAGCCCCAGCGGACTAGCGGGAGAAGATACGCAGTATTTT
CASSPSGLAGEDTQYF
>-|TRBJ2-5|-|13|TRBV29-1
TGCAGCGTTGTCGGGAACGGCCAAGAGACCCAGTACTTC
CSVVGNGQETQYF
>-|TRBJ1-1|-|15|TRBV6-5
TGTGCCAGCCAAATGTGGACGACGGTGAACACTGAAGCTTTCTTT
CASQMWTTVNTEAFF
>-|TRBJ1-4|-|14|TRBV25-1
TGCGCCAGCAGTGCGGGACGGATCGGTGAAAAACTGTTTTTT
CASSAGRIGEKLFF
>-|TRBJ2-7|-|15|TRBV12-5
TGTGCTAGAAATGACTCCGTACAGTATCGGTACGAGCAGTACTTC
CARNDSVQYRYEQYF
>few|TRBJ1-5|-|15|TRBV6-5
TGTGCCAGCAGTTACGATAGGAGGAGCAATCAGCCCCAGCATTTT
CASSYDRRSNQPQHF
>-|TRBJ2-1|-|14|TRBV24-1
TGTGCCACCAGTGATTTGCCTTCGGGGACAGAGCAGTTCTTC
CATSDLPSGTEQFF
>few|TRBJ2-5|-|15|TRBV12-3/TRBV12-4
TGTGCCAGCAGTCCCCGGACTGGATGGGGGGAGACCCAGTACTTC
CASSPRTGWGETQYF
>-|TRBJ2-1|-|16|TRBV12-3/TRBV12-4
TGTGCCAGCAGTTTAGCCTCAGGGGCGGGATACAATGAGCAGTTCTTC
CASSLASGAGYNEQFF
>few|TRBJ2-3|TRBD2|16|TRBV10-3
TGTGCCATCAGTGAGTCGATAGCGGGTAGCACAGATACGCAGTATTTT
CAISESIAGSTDTQYF
>few|TRBJ2-7|-|14|TRBV6-2/TRBV6-3
TGTGCCAGCAGTTCCCGCCTAGCACCCCCAACCCAGTACTTC
CASSSRLAPPTQYF
>few|TRBJ1-2|-|15|TRBV7-9
TGTGCCAGCAGCTTAACCGGGAGGGAAAACTATGGCTACACCTTC
CASSLTGRENYGYTF
>few|TRBJ2-5|TRBD2|16|TRBV20-1
TGCAGTGCCAGGGCCTGGACTAGCGGGCGGAGAGAGACCCAGTACTTC
CSARAWTSGRRETQYF
>-|TRBJ1-4|TRBD1|13|TRBV2
TGTGCCGGAAGAGGGGGCAAAGGTGAAAAACTGTTTTTT
CAGRGGKGEKLFF
>-|TRBJ2-1|-|14|TRBV14
TGTGCCAGCAGCCAAGCGGGCAGGGGTAATGAGCAGTTCTTC
CASSQAGRGNEQFF
>once|TRBJ2-1|TRBD2|17|TRBV5-1
TGCGCCAGCGCGCCGTACCTTAGCGGGGGTAACTACAATGAGCAGTTCTTC
CASAPYLSGGNYNEQFF
>-|TRBJ2-4|TRBD2|14|TRBV18
TGTGCCAGCTCACCACTTTCGGGACTAGACCCCCAGTACTTC
CASSPLSGLDPQYF
>-|TRBJ2-6|-|18|TRBV15
TGTGCCACCGTGAGACCAGAAGGCGATCTGGCTGGGGCCAACGTCCTGACTTTC
CATVRPEGDLAGANVLTF
>-|TRBJ1-2|TRBD1|12|TRBV12-3/TRBV12-4
TGTGCCGGCAGGGGACAGGACTATGGCTACACCTTC
CAGRGQDYGYTF
>few|TRBJ1-2|TRBD1|13|TRBV2
TGTGCCAGCAGTTCTGACAGGGTCTATGGCTACACCTTC
CASSSDRVYGYTF
>-|TRBJ2-7|-|13|TRBV20-1
TGCAGTGCTAGACCCATATCGAACTACGAGCAGTACTTC
CSARPISNYEQYF
>few|TRBJ2-1|TRBD2|15|TRBV5-8
TGTGCCAGCAGTACCCGGACTAGCGGGTCGTATGAGCAGTTCTTC
CASSTRTSGSYEQFF
>-|TRBJ2-3|TRBD2|15|TRBV7-2
TGTGCCAGCAGTCGAACTAGCGGGGCCCGACGCTCGCAGTATTTT
CASSRTSGARRSQYF
>few|TRBJ1-2|-|16|TRBV6-5
TGTGCCAGCAGTCCCCGAGGGGCCGGATCTTTCTATGGCTACACCTTC
CASSPRGAGSFYGYTF